This paragraph reports one TCR beta chain. Its specificity is not known. The data derive from a study of OX40 agonist ivuxolimab in advanced cancers. Findings and caveats of the study: By week 6 at 0.1 to 3.0 mg/kg, blood CD4+ and CD8+ T cells had expanded clonally.

Measured with immunoSEQ multiplex PCR; TCRdb has only the in-frame clones, and not every one. The sample yields tens of thousands of clones, 84% seen once. This CDR3 spans 16 amino acids. Germline V lookup: CDR1 SNHLY, CDR2 FYNNEI. V lost 0 bases and J lost 0, with 9 bases in between. The source of this sequence is an adult with an advanced solid tumor such as melanoma, head and neck, liver or kidney cancer. The J gene is TRBJ1-5, the V gene TRBV2, with D unclear. The specimen was CD4+ or CD8+ T cells sorted from blood, collected in a trial of the OX40 agonist ivuxolimab. CDR3 amino acids: CASSEAGRGSNQPQHF. In DNA form, the CDR3 reads TGTGCCAGCAGTGAAGCTGGGCGGGGTAGCAATCAGCCCCAGCATTTT.